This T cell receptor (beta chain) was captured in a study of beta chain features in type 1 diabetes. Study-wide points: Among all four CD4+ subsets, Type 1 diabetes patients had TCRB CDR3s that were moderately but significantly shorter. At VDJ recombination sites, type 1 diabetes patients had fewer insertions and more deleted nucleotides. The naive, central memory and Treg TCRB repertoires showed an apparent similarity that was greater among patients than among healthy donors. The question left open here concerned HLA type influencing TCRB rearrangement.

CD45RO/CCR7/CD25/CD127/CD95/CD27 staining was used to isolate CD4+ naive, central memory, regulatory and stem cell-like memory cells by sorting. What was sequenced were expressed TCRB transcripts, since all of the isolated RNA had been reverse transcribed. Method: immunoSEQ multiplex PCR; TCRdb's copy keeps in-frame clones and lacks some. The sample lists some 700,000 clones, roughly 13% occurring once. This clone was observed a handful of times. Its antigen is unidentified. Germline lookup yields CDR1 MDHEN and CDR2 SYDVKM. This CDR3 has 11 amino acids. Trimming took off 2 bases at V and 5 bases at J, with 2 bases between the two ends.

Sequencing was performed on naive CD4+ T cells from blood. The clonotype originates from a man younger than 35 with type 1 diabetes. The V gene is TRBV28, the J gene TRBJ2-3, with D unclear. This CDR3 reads CASSLEDTQYF. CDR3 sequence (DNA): TGTGCCAGCAGTTTAGAAGATACGCAGTATTTT.